The 22 T cell receptor beta chains listed next were all sequenced from one sample in a study of post-analysis software for immune sequencing data. Antigens of these TCRs are unknown. cDNA libraries of TCR beta carried unique molecular identifiers. Each CDR3 protein is one row after TCRdb ran MiXCR on the PCR reads. The sample carries 750,000 to 950,000 distinct CDR3 sequences, 53% recorded once. General observations from the study: Several TRBV segments were more frequent in patients than controls; TRBV5-6, TRBV5-1 and TRBV20-1 belonged to this group.

Material: blood. Receptor source: a girl aged 10 to 17 with multiple sclerosis.

This chain links TRBV5-1 with TRBJ1-1; D perhaps matches TRBD1 (5 bases). The CDR3 totals 15 residues. V was clipped by 1 base and J by 0 bases, with 10 bases between them. Germline V gene lookup returns CDR1 SGHRS and CDR2 YFSETQ. The chain's CDR3 is CASSLRPGVNTEAFF. The CDR3 nucleotides read TGCGCCAGCAGCTTGAGGCCGGGGGTGAACACTGAAGCTTTCTTT.

This chain joins TRBV5-5 and TRBJ2-5, with 8 bases aligning to TRBD1. The J call may be incorrect, as the DNA end agrees better with TRBJ2-7. CDR3 length equals 15 residues. Germline loops: CDR1 SGHKS, CDR2 YYEKEE (reference sequence). The DNA for the CDR3 is TGTGCCAGCAGCTTGCCCCAGGGGGCGCGACGCGAGCAGTACTTC. It yields the protein CASSLPQGARREQYF.

The rearrangement joins TRBV3-1 to TRBJ2-3, with a tentative D call TRBD2 (6 bases). Germline lookup yields CDR1 LGHDT and CDR2 YNNKEL (reference sequence). The CDR3 spans 16 residues. The V gene lost 6 bases and the J gene lost 0 bases, with 16 bases spanning the gap. The chain's CDR3 is CASSPEGAGSTDTQYF. CDR3 nucleotides: TGTGCCAGCAGTCCAGAAGGCGCGGGGAGCACAGATACGCAGTATTTT.

This chain's CDR3 is CASSDRDQDYNEQFF. The DNA for the CDR3 is TGTGCCAGCAGTGACAGGGATCAGGACTACAATGAGCAGTTCTTC. The V call is TRBV6-4, the J call TRBJ2-1; D is unresolved. The CDR3 is 15 residues long. The germline CDR1 and CDR2 sequences are MRHNA and SNTAGT. Trimming took 2 bases from V and 3 from J, leaving 11 bases between them.

The genes are TRBV7-2 and TRBJ2-7; the match to TRBD2 covers 12 bases. With V trimmed by 0 bases and J by 3 bases, 6 bases remained unmatched. The CDR3 has 17 amino acids. Germline V lookup: CDR1 SGHTA, CDR2 FQGNSA. The CDR3 region is CASSLAGGLAGSYEQYF. The CDR3 nucleotides read TGTGCCAGCAGCTTAGCCGGCGGACTAGCGGGAAGCTACGAGCAGTACTTC.

This clonotype was counted a single time. This chain uses TRBV21-1 with TRBJ1-5; the D call TRBD1 from the table was never checked on the DNA. TRBV21-1 is given as a pseudogene. The CDR3 sequence is 17 residues long. The CDR3: CASSKTPRGSSNQPQHF. The CDR3 coding sequence is TGCGCCAGCAGCAAAACTCCGAGGGGGAGTAGCAATCAGCCCCAGCATTTT.

The chain uses TRBV9 and TRBJ2-1, with 7 bases identical to TRBD2. Germline CDR1 SGDLS, CDR2 YYNGEE. The CDR3 covers 16 residues. V gave up 4 bases and J gave up 7 bases; unmatched junction bases: 14. CDR3 sequence reads: CASSPPGPSGGNEQFF. The DNA of the CDR3 is TGTGCCAGCAGCCCCCCGGGCCCTTCCGGGGGGAATGAGCAGTTCTTC.

The CDR3 DNA reads as TGTGCCAGCATAGAGGGGGCGGGGGTCCCCTACAATGAGCAGTTCTTC. Protein product: CASIEGAGVPYNEQFF. V usage is TRBV2 and J usage is TRBJ2-1; either TRBD1 or TRBD2 may fit D (7 bases each). The V end was cut by 7 bases, the J end by 2 bases, with 18 bases between. Per germline, CDR1 SNHLY and CDR2 FYNNEI. The CDR3 totals 16 residues.

The chain joins TRBV9 to TRBJ1-2; the D gene is possibly TRBD1 (6 bases). Germline assignment: CDR1 SGDLS and CDR2 YYNGEE. V shed 3 bases and J shed 8 bases, with 17 bases lying between them. The CDR3 length is 14 residues. The CDR3 bases are TGTGCCAGCAGCGCACGACCGGACAGTTCCGGCTACACCTTC. As protein: CASSARPDSSGYTF.

The sample holds one count of this clonotype. The chain links TRBV14 to TRBJ2-3, with 9 bases fitting TRBD2. CDR3 length: 16 amino acids. After removal of 3 bases from V and 4 bases from J, the junction contained 8 bases not matched to a gene. Germline loops: CDR1 SGHDN, CDR2 FVKESK. The CDR3 reads CASSQEASGIPDTQYF. CDR3 sequence (DNA): TGTGCCAGCAGCCAGGAGGCTAGCGGGATCCCAGATACGCAGTATTTT.

The gene calls are TRBV2 and TRBJ1-1, with D unclear. The germline V gene encodes CDR1 SNHLY and CDR2 FYNNEI. CDR3 length: 14 residues. Between the trimmed V and J ends, which lost 1 base and 5 bases, there was a span of 11 bases. Here the CDR3 reads CASSEVGFRTEAFF. CDR3 DNA sequence: TGTGCCAGCAGTGAAGTGGGGTTCCGTACTGAAGCTTTCTTT. Full variable domain (rest looked up from reference TRBV2 and TRBJ1-1): EPEVTQTPSHQVTQMGQEVILRCVPISNHLYFYWYRQILGQKVEFLVSFYNNEISEKSEIFDDQFSVERPDGSNFTLKIRSTKLEDSAMYFCASSEVGFRTEAFFGQGTRLTVV.

The CDR3 sequence: CASSPTPLKEAFF. The DNA for the CDR3 is TGTGCCAGCAGCCCGACCCCCCTGAAAGAAGCTTTCTTT. The rearrangement joins TRBV7-3 to TRBJ1-1; D is ambiguous. V was clipped by 5 bases and J by 8 bases, with 15 bases between them. CDR1 is SGHTA and CDR2 is FQGTGA in the germline V gene. The CDR3 has 13 amino acids.

This clonotype occurred a few times. The V and J genes are TRBV29-1 and TRBJ2-7; 8 nucleotides align to TRBD1. V lost 1 base, J lost 6 bases, and 14 bases stayed unmatched. The CDR3 spans 16 residues. Germline-derived CDR1 and CDR2 are SQVTM and ANQGSEA. In nucleotides, the CDR3 is TGCAGCGTTGAAGGTGAACTGGGCAGGGGGCGCCTCGAGCAGTACTTC. This encodes CSVEGELGRGRLEQYF.

CDR3 sequence reads: CASSFGQTERHF. For the CDR3, the DNA is TGTGCCAGCAGTTTTGGACAGACCGAACGGCATTTT. The J gene is TRBJ1-5, the V gene TRBV12-3 or TRBV12-4, with D possibly being TRBD1 (6 bases). V was pared by 3 bases and J by 15 bases, with 15 bases between. The CDR3 has 12 residues.

The chain recombines TRBV2 with TRBJ2-4, with 8 nucleotides matching TRBD2. The J call may be wrong; the DNA end is better matched by TRBJ2-7. The CDR3 spans 18 residues. CDR1 is SNHLY, CDR2 FYNNEI, per germline. The CDR3 DNA reads as TGTGCCAGCAGCGGAACCTTCAGGAGCGGGGGACCCCCCTACGAGCAGTACTTC. Encoded protein: CASSGTFRSGGPPYEQYF.

The chain links TRBV5-8 to TRBJ2-5, with D perhaps matching TRBD1 (5 bases). The CDR3 contains 15 residues. Per germline, CDR1 SGHTS and CDR2 YDEGEE. V was pared by 6 bases and J by 5 bases, with 20 bases between. The DNA for the CDR3 is TGTGCCAGCACTCTAGGGGCCGCGTTGGGGGAGACCCAGTACTTC. It specifies CASTLGAALGETQYF. The whole variable domain, filled in from reference TRBV5-8 and TRBJ2-5, reads EAGVTQSPTHLIKTRGQQATLRCSPISGHTSVYWYQQALGLGLQFLLWYDEGEERNRGNFPPRFSGRQFPNYSSELNVNALELEDSALYLCASTLGAALGETQYFGPGTRLLVL.

The CDR3 region is CASSLRRGNYGYTF. The CDR3 DNA reads as TGTGCCAGCAGCCTACGACGGGGAAACTATGGCTACACCTTC. This sequence joins TRBV27 and TRBJ1-2; D remains unclear. Trimming stripped 6 bases from V and 2 bases from J, with 13 bases between. The CDR3 has 14 residues. The V gene's germline CDR1 is MNHEY and CDR2 SMNVEV (reference sequence).

The chain joins TRBV4-2 to TRBJ2-1; TRBD2 matches at 7 bases. The CDR3 runs to 13 residues. V lost 2 bases, J lost 7 bases, and 2 bases stayed unmatched. Germline values: CDR1 LGHNA, CDR2 YNFKEQ. In nucleotides, the CDR3 is TGTGCCAGCAGCCAAAATAGCGGGAATGAGCAGTTCTTC. It codes for CASSQNSGNEQFF.

The rearrangement links TRBV5-1 to TRBJ1-4; D gene ambiguous. This CDR3 region has 15 residues. The ends were cut back, 4 bases at V and 0 bases at J, with 10 bases in the middle. Germline CDR1 is SGHRS and CDR2 is YFSETQ. CDR3 region: CASSVQDPTNEKLFF. In DNA form, the CDR3 reads TGCGCCAGCAGCGTCCAGGATCCAACTAATGAAAAACTGTTTTTT. Based on the CDR3 plus reference TRBV5-1 and TRBJ1-4, the full variable domain is KAGVTQTPRYLIKTRGQQVTLSCSPISGHRSVSWYQQTPGQGLQFLFEYFSETQRNKGNFPGRFSGRQFSNSRSEMNVSTLELGDSALYLCASSVQDPTNEKLFFGSGTQLSVL.

This chain joins TRBV6-1 and TRBJ2-1; no reliable D call. CDR3 length: 12 residues. Germline lookup yields CDR1 MNHNS and CDR2 SASEGT. The V and J ends lost 5 bases and 9 bases respectively, with 11 bases between them. CDR3 loop: CASSQPGREQFF. The CDR3 nucleotides read TGTGCCAGCAGTCAACCTGGACGTGAGCAGTTCTTC.

This clonotype has just a few counts. For the CDR3, the DNA is TGCAGCGTTGAACTGACAGGGGTGACCCAGTACTTC. Translated, it gives CSVELTGVTQYF. The V and J genes are TRBV29-1 and TRBJ2-7; 8 bases fit TRBD1. The end of the DNA fits TRBJ2-5 better, so the J call may be wrong. Germline CDR1 reads SQVTM; CDR2 reads ANQGSEA. The CDR3 is 12 amino acids.

With regard to this clonotype: The junction departs from germline at one end; a sequencing error may be responsible. The chain couples TRBV20-1 to TRBJ2-7; the match to TRBD2 covers 12 bases. Looked up from germline, CDR1 is DFQATT and CDR2 is SNEGSKA (reference sequence). CDR3 length: 14 amino acids. DNA for the CDR3: TGCAGTGCTACGACTAGCGGGGGCTCCTGCGAGCAGTACTTC. It is translated as CSATTSGGSCEQYF.